Listed here are 13 T cell receptor beta chains from one sample, sequenced in a study of shared clonotypes between healthy human individuals. TCRdb keeps only in-frame clones here, not all; method: immunoSEQ multiplex PCR. The sample gives 1,400,000 or so clones, 98% to 99% of which show up once; approximately 0.4% is in the top ten. What was sequenced was naive CD4+ T cells sorted from blood. Regarding subset: CD45RA+ positively selected. The receptors here all came from a man aged 25-45 years in good health.

V usage is TRBV28 and J usage is TRBJ1-2, with TRBD1 as a possible D gene (6 bases). The CDR3 contains 12 residues. Germline V gene data show CDR1 as MDHEN and CDR2 as SYDVKM. The V and J ends lost 6 bases and 5 bases respectively, with 10 bases between them. In DNA, the CDR3 is TGTGCCAGCAGACAAACAGGGTATGGCTACACCTTC. It translates to CASRQTGYGYTF.

V and J are TRBV7-3 and TRBJ2-7; D possibly corresponds to TRBD1 (5 bases). CDR3 size: 12 residues. CDR1 is SGHTA, CDR2 FQGTGA, per germline. Trimming removed 6 bases from V and 5 bases from J, with 11 bases in between. CDR3 sequence: CASSIGADEQYF. CDR3 sequence (DNA): TGTGCCAGCAGTATAGGGGCGGACGAGCAGTACTTC. The full variable domain, in which reference TRBV7-3 and TRBJ2-7 provide the parts outside the CDR3, is GAGVSQTPSNKVTEKGKYVELRCDPISGHTALYWYRQSLGQGPEFLIYFQGTGAADDSGLPNDRFFAVRPEGSVSTLKIQRTERGDSAVYLCASSIGADEQYFGPGTRLTVT.

The gene calls are TRBV7-9 and TRBJ1-1; maybe TRBD1 (5 bases). Germline lookup yields CDR1 SEHNR and CDR2 FQNEAQ (reference sequence). Trimming took 5 bases from V and 1 from J, leaving 11 bases between them. The CDR3 loop spans 14 amino acids. The CDR3 DNA reads as TGTGCCAGCAGCCCGGGACGTAGGAACACTGAAGCTTTCTTT. Residues: CASSPGRRNTEAFF.

The V gene is TRBV7-2, the J gene TRBJ1-2, with D hard to call. This CDR3 spans 13 amino acids. Germline V gene data show CDR1 as SGHTA and CDR2 as FQGNSA. Between the trimmed V and J ends, which lost 2 bases and 4 bases, there was a span of 8 bases. In DNA, the CDR3 is TGTGCCAGCAGCTTAAAAGCAGCCTATGGCTACACCTTC. The encoded protein is CASSLKAAYGYTF.

This clone was found once. The chain has TRBV10-3 and TRBJ1-3, with D perhaps TRBD1 (5 bases). Germline V lookup: CDR1 ENHRY, CDR2 SYGVKD. V was cut by 1 base and J by 2 bases, with 6 bases left in between. The CDR3 consists of 14 residues. The CDR3 sequence is CAISEYRTGNTIYF. The CDR3 nucleotides are TGTGCCATCAGTGAGTACAGGACTGGAAACACCATATATTTT.

The rearrangement joins TRBV18 to TRBJ1-1, with a tentative D call TRBD1 (5 bases). CDR3 size: 13 residues. Trimming removed 2 bases at V and 5 bases at J, with 9 bases between. Germline CDR1 is KGHSH and CDR2 is LQKENI. The CDR3 bases are TGTGCCAGCTCACCAGGGGAGGGGACTGAAGCTTTCTTT. Translating gives CASSPGEGTEAFF.

This sequence joins TRBV20-1 and TRBJ1-2, with D possibly being TRBD1 (6 bases). There are 8 residues in the CDR3. Looked up from germline, CDR1 is DFQATT and CDR2 is SNEGSKA (reference sequence). The CDR3 is CTGGGYTF. CDR3 nucleotide sequence: TGCACCGGGGGCGGCTACACCTTC.

Only a few counts were recorded for this clone. Other DNA sequences in this sample translate to the same CDR3. The chain couples TRBV5-1 to TRBJ2-1; D is perhaps TRBD2 (6 bases). Looked up from germline, CDR1 is SGHRS and CDR2 is YFSETQ. Trimming took off 0 bases at V and 0 bases at J, with 7 bases between the two ends. CDR3 length: 15 residues. As DNA, the CDR3 is TGCGCCAGCAGCTTGGCCGGGAGCTCCTACAATGAGCAGTTCTTC. This codes for CASSLAGSSYNEQFF.

V is TRBV5-5 and J is TRBJ2-7; D gene uncertain. With 4 bases removed from V and 5 bases from J, the gap between germline ends came to 10 bases. Germline V gives CDR1 SGHKS, CDR2 YYEKEE (reference sequence). The CDR3 consists of 12 residues. The CDR3 bases are TGTGCCAGCAGCAAGGAGTACCACGAGCAGTACTTC. It is translated as CASSKEYHEQYF.

The gene calls are TRBV5-6 and TRBJ2-3, with TRBD2 matching 10 bases. The CDR3 length is 17 residues. The V segment lost 1 base and the J segment 4 bases; nucleotides outside the gene matches: 9. The germline V gene encodes CDR1 SGHDT and CDR2 YYEEEE. CDR3 DNA sequence: TGTGCCAGCAGCTTGTTATTGCCTAGCGGGAGCTCAGATACGCAGTATTTT. It codes for CASSLLLPSGSSDTQYF.

The rearrangement joins TRBV5-1 to TRBJ2-3, with D maybe TRBD1 (6 bases). CDR1 and CDR2 from the germline V gene are SGHRS and YFSETQ. This CDR3 has 15 residues. The ends were cut back, 5 bases at V and 0 bases at J, with 13 bases in the middle. The CDR3 loop reads CASSFRGTSTDTQYF. The CDR3 DNA reads as TGCGCCAGCAGTTTCAGGGGCACTAGCACAGATACGCAGTATTTT. The full variable domain, in which reference TRBV5-1 and TRBJ2-3 provide the parts outside the CDR3, is KAGVTQTPRYLIKTRGQQVTLSCSPISGHRSVSWYQQTPGQGLQFLFEYFSETQRNKGNFPGRFSGRQFSNSRSEMNVSTLELGDSALYLCASSFRGTSTDTQYFGPGTRLTVL.

The rearrangement joins TRBV5-1 to TRBJ1-1; D gene unclear. The CDR3 totals 17 residues. Trimming took 1 base from V and 10 from J, leaving 26 bases between them. Germline assignment: CDR1 SGHRS and CDR2 YFSETQ. This CDR3 is CASSLSLGPTNFQGAFF. The CDR3 nucleotides are TGCGCCAGCAGCTTGAGCTTGGGCCCCACCAACTTTCAAGGAGCTTTCTTT.

The V and J genes are TRBV4-3 and TRBJ2-2, with D perhaps TRBD1 (5 bases). With 4 bases removed from V and 8 bases from J, the gap between germline ends came to 17 bases. The CDR3 totals 15 residues. CDR1 LGHNA and CDR2 YSLEER come from the germline V gene. CDR3 in amino acids: CASSLLLGQYGELFF. CDR3 in DNA: TGCGCCAGCAGCCTCCTGCTAGGACAATATGGGGAGCTGTTTTTT.